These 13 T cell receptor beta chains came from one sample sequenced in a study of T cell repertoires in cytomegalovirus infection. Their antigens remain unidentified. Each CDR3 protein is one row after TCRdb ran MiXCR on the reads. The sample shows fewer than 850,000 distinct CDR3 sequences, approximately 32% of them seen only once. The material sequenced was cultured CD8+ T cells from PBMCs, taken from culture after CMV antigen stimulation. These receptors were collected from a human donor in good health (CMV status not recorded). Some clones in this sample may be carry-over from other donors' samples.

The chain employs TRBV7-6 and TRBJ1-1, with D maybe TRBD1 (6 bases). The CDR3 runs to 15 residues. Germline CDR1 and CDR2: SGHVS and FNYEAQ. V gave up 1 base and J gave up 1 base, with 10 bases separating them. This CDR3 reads CASSLGGHGNTEAFF. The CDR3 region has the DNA TGTGCCAGCAGCTTAGGGGGACACGGGAACACTGAAGCTTTCTTT.

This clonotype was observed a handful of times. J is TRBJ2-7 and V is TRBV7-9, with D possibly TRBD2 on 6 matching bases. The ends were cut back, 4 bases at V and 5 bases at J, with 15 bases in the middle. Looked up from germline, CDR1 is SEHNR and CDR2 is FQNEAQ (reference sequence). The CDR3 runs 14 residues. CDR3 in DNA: TGTGCCAGCAGCTCGGGGCTAGCGTCTAACGAGCAGTACGTC. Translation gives CASSSGLASNEQYV.

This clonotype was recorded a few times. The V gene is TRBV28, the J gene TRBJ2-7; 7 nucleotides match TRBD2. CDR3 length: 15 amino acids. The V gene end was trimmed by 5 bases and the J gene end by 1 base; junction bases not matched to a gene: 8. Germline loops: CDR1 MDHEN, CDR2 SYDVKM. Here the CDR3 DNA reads TGTGCCAGCAGTCGATGGACTAGACGGTCCTACGAGCAGTACTTC. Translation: CASSRWTRRSYEQYF.

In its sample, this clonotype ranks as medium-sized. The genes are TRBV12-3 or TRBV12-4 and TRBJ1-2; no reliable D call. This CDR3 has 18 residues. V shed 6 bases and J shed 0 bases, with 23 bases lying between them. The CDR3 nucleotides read TGTGCCAGCAGAGGGTGGTTAACTGAGGCCTCTGCTAACTATGGCTACACCTTC. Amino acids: CASRGWLTEASANYGYTF.

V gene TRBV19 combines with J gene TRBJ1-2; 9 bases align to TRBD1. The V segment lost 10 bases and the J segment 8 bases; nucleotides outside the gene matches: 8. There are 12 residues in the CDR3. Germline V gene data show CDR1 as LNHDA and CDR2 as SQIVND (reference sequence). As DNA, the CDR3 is TGTGCCATTTCGGACAGGGGTTACGGCTACACCTTC. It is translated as CAISDRGYGYTF.

CDR3 sequence (DNA): TGTGCCAGCAGCTCGACAATTGGGTACACTGAAGCTTTCTTT. It specifies CASSSTIGYTEAFF. The chain recombines TRBV7-6 with TRBJ1-1; no definite D call. Germline loops: CDR1 SGHVS, CDR2 FNYEAQ. The CDR3 has 14 amino acids. Trimming pared 4 bases from V and 3 bases from J, leaving 12 bases between.

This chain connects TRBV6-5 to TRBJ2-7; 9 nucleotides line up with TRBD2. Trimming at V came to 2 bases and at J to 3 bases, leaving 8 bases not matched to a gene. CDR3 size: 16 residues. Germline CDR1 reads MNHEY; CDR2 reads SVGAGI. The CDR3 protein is CASSYDGGGAFYEQYF. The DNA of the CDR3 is TGTGCCAGCAGTTACGACGGCGGGGGGGCCTTCTACGAGCAGTACTTC.

The CDR3 spells CASSASGTRYYNEQFF. The CDR3 nucleotides are TGTGCCAGCAGTGCCTCCGGGACAAGGTACTACAATGAGCAGTTCTTC. The chain links TRBV6-6 to TRBJ2-1; perhaps TRBD1 as D (6 bases). The ends were cut back, 5 bases at V and 3 bases at J, with 17 bases in the middle. CDR1 is MNHNY and CDR2 is SVGAGI in the germline V gene (reference sequence). CDR3 length equals 16 residues.

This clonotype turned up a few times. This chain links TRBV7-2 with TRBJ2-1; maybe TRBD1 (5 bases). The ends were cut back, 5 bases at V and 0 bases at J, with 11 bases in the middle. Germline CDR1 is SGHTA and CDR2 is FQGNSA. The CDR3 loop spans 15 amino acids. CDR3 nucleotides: TGTGCCAGCAGCCCAGGGAAGCACTCCTACAATGAGCAGTTCTTC. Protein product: CASSPGKHSYNEQFF.

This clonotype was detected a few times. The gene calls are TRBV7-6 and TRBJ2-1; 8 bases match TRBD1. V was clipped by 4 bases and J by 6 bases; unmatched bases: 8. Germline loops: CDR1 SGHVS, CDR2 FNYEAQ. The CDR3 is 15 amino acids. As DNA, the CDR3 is TGTGCCAGCAGCTCGACAGGGGTACCGGTCAATGAGCAGTTCTTC. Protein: CASSSTGVPVNEQFF.

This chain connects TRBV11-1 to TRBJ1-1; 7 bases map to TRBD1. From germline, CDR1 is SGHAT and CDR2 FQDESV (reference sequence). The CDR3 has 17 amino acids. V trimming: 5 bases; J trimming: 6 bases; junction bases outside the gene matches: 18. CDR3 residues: CASSPQTGFFAVPEAFF. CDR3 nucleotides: TGTGCCAGCAGCCCCCAGACAGGGTTTTTTGCCGTGCCTGAAGCTTTCTTT.

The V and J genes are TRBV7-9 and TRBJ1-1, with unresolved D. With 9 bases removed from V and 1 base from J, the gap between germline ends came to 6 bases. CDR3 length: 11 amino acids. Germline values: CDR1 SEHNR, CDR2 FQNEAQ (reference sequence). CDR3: CASPENTEAFF. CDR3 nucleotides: TGTGCCAGTCCGGAGAACACTGAAGCTTTCTTT.

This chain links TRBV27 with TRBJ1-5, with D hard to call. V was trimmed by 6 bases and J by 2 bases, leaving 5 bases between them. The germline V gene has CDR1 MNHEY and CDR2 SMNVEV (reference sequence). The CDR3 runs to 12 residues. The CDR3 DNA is TGTGCCAGCAGAGTAGGCAATCAGCCCCAGCATTTT. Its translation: CASRVGNQPQHF.